This T cell receptor beta chain was sequenced for a study of blood T cell repertoires in COVID-19. Study summary: Samples representing acute and convalescent COVID-19 were sourced from the United States, Italy and Spain. PBMCs, B-cell-depleted T cells, or T cells were the source of the cDNA or gDNA that made up the material.

Seattle patients were enrolled during active infection and followed longitudinally. Under the authors' procedure: Scientists estimated how many nucleated cells there were by amplifying reference gene primers. TCRdb's copy holds only in-frame clones and misses some; the assay was immunoSEQ multiplex PCR. V and J calls and clone size are those listed in that table; D and trimming were worked out from the DNA. The table records 200,000 to 250,000 clones, approximately 86% of them present only once. Trimming stripped 2 bases from V and 6 bases from J, with 8 bases between. There are 13 residues in the CDR3. Germline loops: CDR1 SGHRS, CDR2 YFSETQ.

Sequenced sample: peripheral blood. The V gene is TRBV5-1, the J gene TRBJ2-2; tentatively, D is TRBD1 (6 bases). This clonotype was obtained from a woman between 50 and 59 years old with COVID-19, enrolled during active disease. CDR3 bases: TGCGCCAGCAGCTTTGAGGGGGCCGGGGAGCTGTTTTTT. Translated, it gives CASSFEGAGELFF. The entire variable domain, with the rest obtained from reference TRBV5-1 and TRBJ2-2, is as follows: KAGVTQTPRYLIKTRGQQVTLSCSPISGHRSVSWYQQTPGQGLQFLFEYFSETQRNKGNFPGRFSGRQFSNSRSEMNVSTLELGDSALYLCASSFEGAGELFFGEGSRLTVL.